The 20 T cell receptor beta chains below all came from one sample that was sequenced in a study of cytomegalovirus exposure and HLA in healthy donors. Both 60 Vbeta primers and 13 Jbeta primers went into the PCR. The data were produced by immunoSEQ multiplex PCR, yet TCRdb's version contains in-frame clones alone and is incomplete. The sample records 250,000 to 350,000 clones, more than 55% being singletons. Sequencing was carried out using PBMCs. The source is a female donor in good health and CMV-seronegative.

This clone was counted a few times. This chain joins TRBV18 and TRBJ1-1, with 7 bases that match TRBD1. The CDR3 is 13 residues long. The ends lost 6 bases at V and 4 bases at J; junction bases unmatched: 5. The germline CDR1 and CDR2 sequences are KGHSH and LQKENI. Here the CDR3 DNA reads TGTGCCAGCTCCCCAGGGGGGAGCACTGAAGCTTTCTTT. As protein: CASSPGGSTEAFF.

The rearrangement links TRBV20-1 to TRBJ2-5; D ambiguous. Germline CDR1 DFQATT, CDR2 SNEGSKA (reference sequence). This CDR3 is built from 11 residues. The V and J ends lost 3 bases and 5 bases respectively, with 7 bases between them. CDR3 DNA sequence: TGCAGTGCTAGTTCCGAGGAGACCCAGTACTTC. Translation gives CSASSEETQYF.

The V gene is TRBV27, the J gene TRBJ1-5; D is possibly TRBD1 (5 bases). The CDR3 spans 18 residues. V lost 5 bases and J lost 0, with 20 bases in between. The germline CDR1 and CDR2 sequences are MNHEY and SMNVEV (reference sequence). The chain's CDR3 is CASSPLHRGQVSNQPQHF. For the CDR3, the DNA is TGTGCCAGCAGTCCGCTACATAGAGGACAAGTTAGCAATCAGCCCCAGCATTTT.

DNA for the CDR3: TGTGCCAGCAGCTTAGGCAGGCTAGCCAAAAACATTCAGTACTTC. Its translation: CASSLGRLAKNIQYF. The chain couples TRBV11-3 to TRBJ2-4, with unresolved D. Germline V gives CDR1 SGHNT, CDR2 YENEEA. This CDR3 has 15 amino acids. Trimming removed 1 base at V and 0 bases at J, with 7 bases between.

The chain couples TRBV4-2 to TRBJ1-5; 8 bases are a match to TRBD1. V dropped 0 bases and J dropped 6; count of bases not matched to a gene: 10. Germline loops: CDR1 LGHNA, CDR2 YNFKEQ. The CDR3 has 17 amino acids. CDR3 in amino acids: CASSQDFQGAQGQPQHF. CDR3 bases: TGTGCCAGCAGCCAAGATTTCCAGGGGGCGCAGGGTCAGCCCCAGCATTTT.

The CDR3 DNA reads TGTGCCAGCAGCCACAGACAGGGCCGCACTGAAGCTTTCTTT. This encodes CASSHRQGRTEAFF. This sequence joins TRBV14 and TRBJ1-1; 7 positions match TRBD1. The germline CDR1 and CDR2 sequences are SGHDN and FVKESK. The CDR3 sequence is 14 residues long. V was clipped by 3 bases and J by 4 bases; unmatched bases: 5. Complete variable domain (other parts from reference TRBV14 and TRBJ1-1): EAGVTQFPSHSVIEKGQTVTLRCDPISGHDNLYWYRRVMGKEIKFLLHFVKESKQDESGMPNNRFLAERTGGTYSTLKVQPAELEDSGVYFCASSHRQGRTEAFFGQGTRLTVV.

V gene TRBV27 combines with J gene TRBJ2-5, with 13 bases identical to TRBD2. The J call is doubtful: the DNA matches TRBJ2-7 better. The V gene's germline CDR1 is MNHEY and CDR2 SMNVEV (reference sequence). The CDR3 is made up of 15 amino acids. This CDR3 reads CASSPGLAGAYEQYF. The DNA for the CDR3 is TGTGCCAGCAGTCCAGGACTAGCGGGAGCTTACGAGCAGTACTTC.

The chain links TRBV6-6 to TRBJ2-7, with 7 bases aligning to TRBD2. Germline loops: CDR1 MNHNY, CDR2 SVGAGI (reference sequence). V dropped 2 bases and J dropped 2; count of bases not matched to a gene: 9. The CDR3 spans 16 residues. CDR3 residues: CASSYPVGGDPYEQYF. The CDR3 nucleotides are TGTGCCAGCAGTTACCCGGTGGGAGGGGACCCCTACGAGCAGTACTTC.

This clone was observed a handful of times. The chain uses TRBV19 and TRBJ2-7; 14 bases are shared with TRBD2. Losses at the gene ends were 5 bases for V and 1 base for J; bases not matched to a gene: 4. Germline V gene lookup returns CDR1 LNHDA and CDR2 SQIVND (reference sequence). The CDR3 is made up of 16 amino acids. CDR3 region: CASSAGTSGSSYEQYF. CDR3 DNA: TGTGCCAGTAGTGCTGGGACTAGCGGGAGTTCCTACGAGCAGTACTTC.

The V gene is TRBV6-4, the J gene TRBJ1-1; D not certain. This CDR3 is built from 13 residues. Per germline, CDR1 MRHNA and CDR2 SNTAGT. The V and J ends lost 6 bases and 0 bases respectively, with 8 bases between them. The CDR3 DNA reads as TGTGCCAGCAGAAGGGAGATGAACACTGAAGCTTTCTTT. This sequence encodes CASRREMNTEAFF.

V usage is TRBV30 and J usage is TRBJ1-5, with a possible D match to TRBD1 (5 bases). The CDR3 sequence is 13 residues long. Deletions cut 1 base from V and 4 bases from J, with 8 bases between. Germline V gene data show CDR1 as GTSNPN and CDR2 as SVGIG (reference sequence). The CDR3 nucleotides are TGTGCCTGGAGTGAGGGGCTAAATCAGCCCCAGCATTTT. Protein product: CAWSEGLNQPQHF. The complete variable domain, with remaining parts taken from reference TRBV30 and TRBJ1-5, reads SQTIHQWPATLVQPVGSPLSLECTVEGTSNPNLYWYRQAAGRGLQLLFYSVGIGQISSEVPQNLSASRPQDRQFILSSKKLLLSDSGFYLCAWSEGLNQPQHFGDGTRLSIL.

This clone was seen a handful of times. The CDR3 DNA follows: TGTGCCAGCAGTTTAGCTTATGGGGGGTTGGGGTACGAGCAGTACTTC. Translation: CASSLAYGGLGYEQYF. J is TRBJ2-7 and V is TRBV28, with D possibly matching TRBD2 (6 bases). CDR3 length equals 16 residues. Trimming cost V 2 bases and J 4 bases, with 18 bases left between them. Germline lookup yields CDR1 MDHEN and CDR2 SYDVKM.

In its sample, this clone was seen a few times. This chain connects TRBV27 to TRBJ1-1; tentative D call: TRBD1 (6 bases). V lost 8 bases and J 0 bases, leaving 10 bases between the germline ends. This CDR3 is built from 13 residues. Looked up from germline, CDR1 is MNHEY and CDR2 is SMNVEV (reference sequence). The CDR3, as DNA: TGTGCCAGCCACAGGGAGATGAACACTGAAGCTTTCTTT. It specifies CASHREMNTEAFF.

The chain has TRBV6-5 and TRBJ2-3, with TRBD2 identical over 10 bases. Germline CDR1 MNHEY, CDR2 SVGAGI. Trimming removed 2 bases from V and 1 base from J; junction bases left unmatched: 3. CDR3 length equals 16 residues. CDR3 DNA: TGTGCCAGCAGTTACGATCTAGCGGGAGGCACAGATACGCAGTATTTT. Residues: CASSYDLAGGTDTQYF.

The genes are TRBV6-1 and TRBJ1-1, with 9 bases identical to TRBD1. J gave up 8 bases and V 3 bases, and 10 bases lay outside the gene matches. This CDR3 has 15 residues. Germline V gives CDR1 MNHNS, CDR2 SASEGT. Here the CDR3 DNA reads TGTGCCAGCAGTGACCGGGACAGGGACGGGTTAGAAGCTTTCTTT. This translates into CASSDRDRDGLEAFF.

The chain links TRBV7-8 to TRBJ2-2, with 7 nucleotides matching TRBD2. CDR1 and CDR2 from the germline V gene are SGHVS and FQNEAQ. The J segment lost 6 bases and the V segment lost 2 bases, leaving 3 bases of the junction unmatched. The CDR3 length is 14 residues. The CDR3 here is CASSLPGGAGELFF. The CDR3 coding sequence is TGTGCCAGCAGCTTACCGGGGGGTGCCGGGGAGCTGTTTTTT.

This clone was seen a few times. This sample includes further DNA sequences coding for the same CDR3. The chain joins TRBV18 to TRBJ2-5; D is perhaps TRBD2 (5 bases). Looked up from germline, CDR1 is KGHSH and CDR2 is LQKENI. The CDR3 covers 12 residues. V was shortened by 2 bases and J by 5 bases, with 6 bases between the two germline ends. CDR3 DNA: TGTGCCAGCTCACCAAGGGAGGAGACCCAGTACTTC. This translates into CASSPREETQYF.

This clone came up a few times. The chain is built from TRBV5-1 and TRBJ2-1; 8 nucleotides agree with TRBD2. Germline V gives CDR1 SGHRS, CDR2 YFSETQ. The CDR3 length is 15 residues. The V and J ends lost 4 bases and 0 bases, in that order; junction bases with no gene match: 3. The CDR3 region is CASSIGTSSYNEQFF. CDR3 nucleotide sequence: TGCGCCAGCAGCATAGGGACTAGCTCCTACAATGAGCAGTTCTTC.

This sequence joins TRBV7-6 and TRBJ1-1; 7 bases map to TRBD1. V trimming: 2 bases; J trimming: 7 bases; junction bases outside the gene matches: 10. CDR3 length equals 15 residues. Looked up from germline, CDR1 is SGHVS and CDR2 is FNYEAQ. The CDR3 sequence is CASSLQHRAGGEAFF. Here the CDR3 DNA reads TGTGCCAGCAGCTTACAGCACAGGGCAGGGGGTGAAGCTTTCTTT.

The V call is TRBV5-6, the J call TRBJ2-3; 12 bases line up with TRBD2. The CDR3 consists of 16 residues. The germline V gene encodes CDR1 SGHDT and CDR2 YYEEEE. Trimming at V came to 4 bases and at J to 4 bases, leaving 7 bases not matched to a gene. The CDR3 DNA is TGTGCCAGCAGCCTGGGACTAGCGGGTATATCAGATACGCAGTATTTT. As protein: CASSLGLAGISDTQYF.